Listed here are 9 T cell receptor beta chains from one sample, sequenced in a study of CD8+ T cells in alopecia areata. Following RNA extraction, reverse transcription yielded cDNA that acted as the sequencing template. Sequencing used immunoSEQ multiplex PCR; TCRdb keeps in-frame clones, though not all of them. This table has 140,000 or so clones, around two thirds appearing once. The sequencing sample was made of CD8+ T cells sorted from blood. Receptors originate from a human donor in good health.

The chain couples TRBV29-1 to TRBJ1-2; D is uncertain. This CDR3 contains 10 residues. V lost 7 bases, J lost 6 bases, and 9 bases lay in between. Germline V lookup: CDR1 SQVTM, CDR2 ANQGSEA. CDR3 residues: CSDHIDGYTF. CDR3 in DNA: TGCAGCGATCACATCGATGGCTACACCTTC.

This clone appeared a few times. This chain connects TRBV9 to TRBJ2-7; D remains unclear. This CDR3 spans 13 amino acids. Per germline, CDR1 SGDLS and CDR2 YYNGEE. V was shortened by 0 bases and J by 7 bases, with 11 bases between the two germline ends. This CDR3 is CASSVVAVGEQYF. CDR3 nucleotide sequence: TGTGCCAGCAGCGTAGTTGCCGTTGGGGAGCAGTACTTC.

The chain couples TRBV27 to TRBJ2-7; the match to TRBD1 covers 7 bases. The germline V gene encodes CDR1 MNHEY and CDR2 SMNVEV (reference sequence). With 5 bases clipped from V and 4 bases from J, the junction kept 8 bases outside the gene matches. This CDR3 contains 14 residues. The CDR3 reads CASSQQGSGYEQYF. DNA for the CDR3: TGTGCCAGCAGTCAACAGGGGTCCGGATACGAGCAGTACTTC.

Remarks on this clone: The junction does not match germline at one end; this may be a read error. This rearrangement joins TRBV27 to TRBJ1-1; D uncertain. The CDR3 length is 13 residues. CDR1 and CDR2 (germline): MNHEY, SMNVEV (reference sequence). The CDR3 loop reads CATRQGLKTEAFF. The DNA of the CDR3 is TGTGCCACACGACAAGGCCTGAAGACTGAAGCTTTCTTT.

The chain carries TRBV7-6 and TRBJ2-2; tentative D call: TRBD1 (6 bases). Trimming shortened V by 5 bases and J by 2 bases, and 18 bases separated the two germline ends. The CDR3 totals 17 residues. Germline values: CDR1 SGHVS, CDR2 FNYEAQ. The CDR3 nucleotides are TGTGCCAGCAGCCCCTTCAGGGGAGCCGGAAACACCGGGGAGCTGTTTTTT. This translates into CASSPFRGAGNTGELFF. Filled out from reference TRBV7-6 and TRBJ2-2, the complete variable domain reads GAGVSQSPRYKVTKRGQDVALRCDPISGHVSLYWYRQALGQGPEFLTYFNYEAQQDKSGLPNDRFSAERPEGSISTLTIQRTEQRDSAMYRCASSPFRGAGNTGELFFGEGSRLTVL.

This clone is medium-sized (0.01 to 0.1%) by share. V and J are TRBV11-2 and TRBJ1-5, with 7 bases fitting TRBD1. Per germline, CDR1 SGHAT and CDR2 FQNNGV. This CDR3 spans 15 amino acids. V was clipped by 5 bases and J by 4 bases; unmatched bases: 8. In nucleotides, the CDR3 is TGTGCCAGCAGCAACCCCGACAGGGCGAATCAGCCCCAGCATTTT. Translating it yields CASSNPDRANQPQHF.

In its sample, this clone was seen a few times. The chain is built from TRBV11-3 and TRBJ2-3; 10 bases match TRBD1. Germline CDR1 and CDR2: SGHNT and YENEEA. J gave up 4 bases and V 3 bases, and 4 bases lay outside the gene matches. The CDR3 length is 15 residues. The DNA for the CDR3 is TGTGCCAGCAGCTTGGGACAGGGGACGTCAGATACGCAGTATTTT. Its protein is CASSLGQGTSDTQYF.

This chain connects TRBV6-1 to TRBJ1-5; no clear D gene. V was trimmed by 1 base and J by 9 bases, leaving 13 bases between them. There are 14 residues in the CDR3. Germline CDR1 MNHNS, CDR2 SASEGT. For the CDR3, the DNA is TGTGCCAGCAGTGAAGGAGGGAGGAGAGGGCCCCAGCATTTT. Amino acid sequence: CASSEGGRRGPQHF.

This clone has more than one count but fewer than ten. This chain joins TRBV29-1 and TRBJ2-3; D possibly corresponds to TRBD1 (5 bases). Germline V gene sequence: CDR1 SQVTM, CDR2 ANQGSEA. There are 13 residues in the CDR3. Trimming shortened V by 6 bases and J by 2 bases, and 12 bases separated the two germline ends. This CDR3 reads CSVGLLDTDTQYF. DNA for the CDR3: TGCAGCGTGGGGCTTCTTGACACAGATACGCAGTATTTT.